The clone carrying this TCR beta chain has at least ten counts. There are 10 residues in the CDR3. Germline loops: CDR1 MNHNS, CDR2 SASEGT. Trimming shortened V by 6 bases and J by 8 bases, and 7 bases separated the two germline ends. Amplified TCR beta CDR3 regions derived from RNA transcripts. A first-round RT-PCR of the TCR CDR3 used the HTBI primer set. TCRdb fed the multiplex PCR reads into MiXCR, producing one record per CDR3 protein. The sample yields hundreds of thousands of distinct CDR3 sequences, 30% to 40% seen once. This sample was included in a study of T cells in Graves' hyperthyroidism and ophthalmopathy.

The sequencing input was blood. This TCR was sampled from a woman aged 40-49 years with Graves' hyperthyroidism. V gene TRBV6-1 combines with J gene TRBJ1-1; the D is unclear. The DNA of the CDR3 is TGTGCCAGCAGCCGCTCCGAAGCTTTCTTT. Protein product: CASSRSEAFF.